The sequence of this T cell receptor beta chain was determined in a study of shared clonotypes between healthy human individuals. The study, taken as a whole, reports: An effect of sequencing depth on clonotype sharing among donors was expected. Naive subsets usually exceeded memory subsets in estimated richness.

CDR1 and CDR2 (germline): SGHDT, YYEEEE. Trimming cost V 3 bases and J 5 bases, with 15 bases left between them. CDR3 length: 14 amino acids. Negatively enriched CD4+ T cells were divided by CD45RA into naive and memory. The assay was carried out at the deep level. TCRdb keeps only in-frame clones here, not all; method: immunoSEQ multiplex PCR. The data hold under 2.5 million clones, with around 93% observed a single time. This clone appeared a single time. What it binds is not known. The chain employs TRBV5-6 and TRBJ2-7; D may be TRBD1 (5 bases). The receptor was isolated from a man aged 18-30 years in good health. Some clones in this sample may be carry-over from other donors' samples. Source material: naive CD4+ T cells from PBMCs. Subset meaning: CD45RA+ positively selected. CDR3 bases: TGTGCCAGCAGCTGGGGCCCGGATTCCGACGAGCAGTACTTC. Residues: CASSWGPDSDEQYF.